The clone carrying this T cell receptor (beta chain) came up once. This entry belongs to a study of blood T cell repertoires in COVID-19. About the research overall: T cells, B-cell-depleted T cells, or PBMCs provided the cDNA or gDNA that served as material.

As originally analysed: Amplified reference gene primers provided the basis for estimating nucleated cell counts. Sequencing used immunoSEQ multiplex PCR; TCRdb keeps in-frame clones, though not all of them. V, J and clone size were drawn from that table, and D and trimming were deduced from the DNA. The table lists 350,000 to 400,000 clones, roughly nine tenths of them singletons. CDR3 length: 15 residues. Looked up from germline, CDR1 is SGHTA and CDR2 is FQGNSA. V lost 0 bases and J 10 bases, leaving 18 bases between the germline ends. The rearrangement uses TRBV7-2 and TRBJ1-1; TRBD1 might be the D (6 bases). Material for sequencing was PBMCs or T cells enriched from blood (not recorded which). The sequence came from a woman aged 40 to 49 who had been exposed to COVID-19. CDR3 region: CASSLALTGPGGAFF. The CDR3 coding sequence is TGTGCCAGCAGCTTAGCTCTTACAGGGCCAGGAGGAGCTTTCTTT.